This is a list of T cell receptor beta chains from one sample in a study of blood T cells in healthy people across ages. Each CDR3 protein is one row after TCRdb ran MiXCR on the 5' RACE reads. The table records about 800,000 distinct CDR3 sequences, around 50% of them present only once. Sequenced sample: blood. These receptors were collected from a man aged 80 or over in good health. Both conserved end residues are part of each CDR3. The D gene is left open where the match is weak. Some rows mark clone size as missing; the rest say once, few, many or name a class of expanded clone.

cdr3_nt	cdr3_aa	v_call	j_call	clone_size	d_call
TGTGCCAGCAGCGCCGGGACCAAATACAATGAGCAGTACTTC	CASSAGTKYNEQYF	TRBV6-6	TRBJ2-7	NA	NA
TGTGCCAGCAGCTACTCGACAGGGTACTCCTACGAGCAGTACTTC	CASSYSTGYSYEQYF	TRBV7-2	TRBJ2-7	many	TRBD1
TGTGCCATCAGTGAGCCAGCTAGGCCCTCCAACACCGGGGAGCTGTTTTTT	CAISEPARPSNTGELFF	TRBV10-3	TRBJ2-2	NA	NA
TGCAGTGCCCCTAACGGTTTCACAGATACGCAGTATTTT	CSAPNGFTDTQYF	TRBV20-1	TRBJ2-3	NA	NA
TGTGCCAGCAGCGTAGTGATCGGGGCGAACACCGGGGAGCTGTTTTTT	CASSVVIGANTGELFF	TRBV9	TRBJ2-2	NA	NA
TGCGCCAGCAGAGACCAGGTCACTGGAAACACCATATATTTT	CASRDQVTGNTIYF	TRBV5-1	TRBJ1-3	NA	NA
TGTGCCACCAGCCTTGACAACAGGGTGAACTATGGCTACACCTTC	CATSLDNRVNYGYTF	TRBV15	TRBJ1-2	NA	NA
TGCAGCGTGGCTAAGGACAGATTCGGCTATGGCTACACCTTC	CSVAKDRFGYGYTF	TRBV29-1	TRBJ1-2	few	NA
TGCGCCAGCAGCGACGGGAGTGGCAATCAGCCCCAGCATTTT	CASSDGSGNQPQHF	TRBV5-1	TRBJ1-5	few	NA
TGTGCCAGCAGCCCATTGGCGGCAGTCCAAGAGACCCAGTACTTC	CASSPLAAVQETQYF	TRBV14	TRBJ2-5	NA	NA
TGCGCCAGCAGCTTGGCCTTCGGCATTAACACTGAAGCTTTCTTT	CASSLAFGINTEAFF	TRBV5-1	TRBJ1-1	NA	NA
TGTGCCTACTCTGGGGGCTACAATGAGCAGTACTTC	CAYSGGYNEQYF	TRBV30	TRBJ2-7	NA	NA
TGTGCCAGCAGTTCCCCCGAGGGACAGGGATACGAGCAGTACTTC	CASSSPEGQGYEQYF	TRBV28	TRBJ2-7	NA	TRBD1
TGCAGTGCTAGACAAACGGGACAGGGGAGTCCACCCCTCCACTTT	CSARQTGQGSPPLHF	TRBV20-1	TRBJ1-6	NA	TRBD1
TGTGCCAGCAGTTTCCCGGGGGTACGCAATCAGCCCCAGCATTTT	CASSFPGVRNQPQHF	TRBV28	TRBJ1-5	once	NA
TGTGCCAGCAGCTACGACAGGGATCTCTCTAGCGGACTGTTTTTT	CASSYDRDLSSGLFF	TRBV7-2	TRBJ1-4	NA	TRBD1
TGTGCCAGCAGCCTAACAAGGGATGGCGAGCAGTACTTC	CASSLTRDGEQYF	TRBV7-2	TRBJ2-7	NA	NA
TGTGCCAGCAGCCAAGATCCGACAGGGCCATCGGACGAGCAGTACTTC	CASSQDPTGPSDEQYF	TRBV3-1	TRBJ2-7	NA	TRBD1
TGCAGCACCCTGCGGGGAGTTACCTACAATGAGCAGTTCTTC	CSTLRGVTYNEQFF	TRBV29-1	TRBJ2-1	many	NA
TGCAGCGTTGAAGGGTCTCTCTCTCTAGCGGCCCAAGAGACCCAGTACTTC	CSVEGSLSLAAQETQYF	TRBV29-1	TRBJ2-5	many	TRBD2
TGTGCCAGACCAAACCGGGACAGTCAAAACACAGATACGCAGTATTTT	CARPNRDSQNTDTQYF	TRBV6-5	TRBJ2-3	NA	TRBD1
TGTGCCAGCAGCCTAGCTCGGGGGACAGGCGATGGCTACACCTTC	CASSLARGTGDGYTF	TRBV7-2	TRBJ1-2	few	TRBD1
TGTGCCAGCAGTTACCGGAAACCCGGGACTAGCGGGAGGAAAGATACGCAGTATTTT	CASSYRKPGTSGRKDTQYF	TRBV6-8	TRBJ2-3	few	TRBD2
TGTGCTAGTGCCTTGGGTTACTCTTGGGATGAGCAGTTCTTC	CASALGYSWDEQFF	TRBV12-5	TRBJ2-1	few	NA
TGTGCCAGCAGGCAGACTAGCGGAGCCCCTAAGGAGACCCAGTACTTC	CASRQTSGAPKETQYF	TRBV6-2/TRBV6-3	TRBJ2-5	NA	TRBD2
TGTGCCAGCACAAAAGGGACAGGGGGCTGGACGGGAGGGTCCACCGGGGAGCTGTTTTTT	CASTKGTGGWTGGSTGELFF	TRBV12-3/TRBV12-4	TRBJ2-2	once	TRBD1
TGTGCCAGCAGTGTTGAGGACAGGGACTACGAGCAGTACTTC	CASSVEDRDYEQYF	TRBV6-1	TRBJ2-7	NA	TRBD1
TGTGCCACCAGTGATCCACAGGGGTCCTACAATGAGCAGTTCTTC	CATSDPQGSYNEQFF	TRBV24-1	TRBJ2-1	NA	TRBD1
TGTGCCTGGAGCGTCGGAGAGACAGGGGTTTACGAGCAGTACTTC	CAWSVGETGVYEQYF	TRBV30	TRBJ2-7	NA	TRBD1
TGCAGCGTTGATCGACAGGTTTTCTACGAGCAGTACTTC	CSVDRQVFYEQYF	TRBV29-1	TRBJ2-7	NA	NA
TGCGCCAGCAGCCTGAGGGTGGGTGGCGTAACTGAAGCTTTCTTT	CASSLRVGGVTEAFF	TRBV5-1	TRBJ1-1	NA	NA
TGCGCCAGCAGCTTGGGGTCTTTGGCAGGGGTGAACACTGAAGCTTTCTTT	CASSLGSLAGVNTEAFF	TRBV5-1	TRBJ1-1	few	NA
TGCAACGCGGGGGGGGCTCCCAATGAGCAGTTCTTC	CNAGGAPNEQFF	TRBV29-1	TRBJ2-1	once	TRBD2
TGTGCCAGCAGTTCGACAGGGGTGAGGTCCTACGAGCAGTACTTC	CASSSTGVRSYEQYF	TRBV28	TRBJ2-7	NA	TRBD1
TGTGCCAGCAGTCTAACCCGGAGTACGCAGTATTTT	CASSLTRSTQYF	TRBV28	TRBJ2-3	NA	NA
TGTGCCAGCAGACCCGACAGTGGAAGTTTGGGGGGTGAAGCTTTCTTT	CASRPDSGSLGGEAFF	TRBV7-9	TRBJ1-1	NA	NA
TGTGCCAGCAGTTCCCGACTAGCGGGAGCGTCTGGGGCCAACGTCCTGACTTTC	CASSSRLAGASGANVLTF	TRBV27	TRBJ2-6	NA	TRBD2
TGTGCCAGCAGTTACTCGAATACACTGGGAGCGGGAGACTACAATGAGCAGTTCTTC	CASSYSNTLGAGDYNEQFF	TRBV6-2/TRBV6-3	TRBJ2-1	NA	TRBD2
TGCGCCAGCAGCCATCGCTTCTACGAGCAGTACTTC	CASSHRFYEQYF	TRBV4-3	TRBJ2-7	NA	NA
TGTGCCAGCGCACCTTTGGCGTCCTACGAGCAGTACTTC	CASAPLASYEQYF	TRBV18	TRBJ2-7	NA	NA
TGTGCCACAGGGGACGGTGGCAATGAGCAGTACTTC	CATGDGGNEQYF	TRBV2	TRBJ2-4	NA	NA
TGTGCCAGCAGGAACCTACTAGCGGGAGGTCACAATGAGCAGTTCTTC	CASRNLLAGGHNEQFF	TRBV25-1	TRBJ2-1	few	TRBD2
TGTGCCAGCAATCCGGGAGAAGAGACCCAGTACTTC	CASNPGEETQYF	TRBV6-1	TRBJ2-5	NA	NA
TGTGCCAGCAGCCCCCGCGGACACCTAGCGGGAGATCCCAATGAGCAGTTCTTC	CASSPRGHLAGDPNEQFF	TRBV7-2	TRBJ2-1	few	TRBD2
TGTGCCAGCAGTTATAGCGGTCGTAACGAGCAGTACTTC	CASSYSGRNEQYF	TRBV27	TRBJ2-7	NA	NA
TGCAGTGCTTGGACTGTCCAAGAGACCCAGTACTTC	CSAWTVQETQYF	TRBV20-1	TRBJ2-5	NA	NA
TGTGCCAGCAGTTTCCCCGGGACTAATGAGCAGTTCTTC	CASSFPGTNEQFF	TRBV28	TRBJ2-1	few	NA
TGTGCCAGCAGCTTAGGTGGACTAGCGATTCAAGAGACCCAGTACTTC	CASSLGGLAIQETQYF	TRBV13	TRBJ2-5	few	TRBD2
TGTGCCAGCAGTGACGGGACAGGGGGCAATGAGCAGTTCTTC	CASSDGTGGNEQFF	TRBV6-4	TRBJ2-1	few	TRBD1
TGTGCCAGCAGATCCGGGACAGGCGTTGAAGCTTTCTTT	CASRSGTGVEAFF	TRBV12-3/TRBV12-4	TRBJ1-1	few	TRBD1
TGTGCCAGCAGTCTCCCGACTAGCGGCCAATCCTGCGAGCAGTACTTC	CASSLPTSGQSCEQYF	TRBV28	TRBJ2-7	NA	TRBD2
TGCAGTGCTAGCGGCGGATTACGGGAGACCCAGTACTTC	CSASGGLRETQYF	TRBV20-1	TRBJ2-5	NA	NA
TGCGCCAGCAGCCAATCGACAGGGCAAGAGACCCAGTACTTC	CASSQSTGQETQYF	TRBV5-1	TRBJ2-5	once	TRBD1
TGCGCCAGCAGCTTGGCTGGGGGACCGACCTCAGAATTGTTTTTT	CASSLAGGPTSELFF	TRBV5-1	TRBJ1-4	NA	NA
TGTGCCAGCAGAGAGGGACCGCTGGAATATGAGACCCAGTACTTC	CASREGPLEYETQYF	TRBV2	TRBJ2-5	NA	NA
TGTGCCAGCAGCCGTACCCAGACAGGGGTCACGGGCGAGCAGTACTTC	CASSRTQTGVTGEQYF	TRBV7-2	TRBJ2-7	NA	TRBD1
TGCAGTGCTGGTTCCGGGACTAGCAGGTTCTTC	CSAGSGTSRFF	TRBV20-1	TRBJ2-1	once	TRBD2
TGCGCCAGCAGCCAAGTTACTAGGGGAACCGGGGAGCTGTTTTTT	CASSQVTRGTGELFF	TRBV4-3	TRBJ2-2	NA	NA